These 28 T cell receptor beta chains share one sample of origin, sequenced in a study of beta chain features in type 1 diabetes. Their specific antigens are unknown. Findings and limits, study-wide: All four CD4+ subsets from Type 1 diabetes patients carried moderately but significantly shorter TCRB CDR3s.

Since all of the isolated RNA was reverse transcribed, expressed TCRB transcripts were what got sequenced. Clones were sequenced by immunoSEQ multiplex PCR, and TCRdb holds only the in-frame ones, with some missing. The repertoire holds 630,000 or so clones, over 13% seen once, with 0.035% to 0.04% in the top ten. The sequencing sample was made of naive CD4+ T cells from blood. The receptor set was obtained from a man aged 18 to 29 with type 1 diabetes.

The CDR3 reads CATRRGLLGPQHF. The CDR3 region has the DNA TGTGCCACCCGCCGGGGGTTGCTAGGGCCCCAGCATTTT. The chain couples TRBV2 to TRBJ1-5; possibly TRBD1 for D (5 bases). The CDR3 has 13 amino acids. The V end was cut by 10 bases, the J end by 9 bases, with 19 bases between. CDR1 and CDR2 from the germline V gene are SNHLY and FYNNEI.

J is TRBJ2-1 and V is TRBV20-1; maybe TRBD2 (5 bases). Germline values: CDR1 DFQATT, CDR2 SNEGSKA (reference sequence). This CDR3 region has 9 residues. V lost 7 bases to trimming and J lost 13 bases, with 11 bases between them. CDR3 DNA: TGCAGTGTAGGAGGTGGTCAGTTCTTC. Translated: CSVGGGQFF.

On this clone: Other DNA sequences in the sample encode the same CDR3. The rearrangement joins TRBV30 to TRBJ2-5; D possibly corresponds to TRBD2 (5 bases). CDR3 size: 15 residues. V was cut by 0 bases and J by 1 base, with 12 bases left in between. Germline V gene lookup returns CDR1 GTSNPN and CDR2 SVGIG (reference sequence). The CDR3: CAWSVRGHPQETQYF. The CDR3 DNA reads TGTGCCTGGAGTGTACGAGGGCATCCCCAAGAGACCCAGTACTTC.

This clone was counted only a few times. The chain recombines TRBV7-2 with TRBJ1-4; 9 bases line up with TRBD1. This CDR3 spans 13 amino acids. Germline loops: CDR1 SGHTA, CDR2 FQGNSA. J was trimmed by 7 bases and V by 5 bases; bases with no gene match: 2. Here the CDR3 reads CASSRDRVEKLFF. Here the CDR3 DNA reads TGTGCCAGCAGCCGGGACAGGGTTGAAAAACTGTTTTTT.

V usage is TRBV7-9 and J usage is TRBJ2-2; a possible D gene is TRBD2 (7 bases). V was trimmed by 3 bases and J by 4 bases, leaving 15 bases between them. This CDR3 is 16 amino acids long. The germline CDR1 and CDR2 sequences are SEHNR and FQNEAQ (reference sequence). In DNA form, the CDR3 reads TGTGCCAGCAGCTTTCTCGGGGGGCCTAGCACCGGGGAGCTGTTTTTT. This translates into CASSFLGGPSTGELFF.

V usage is TRBV4-3 and J usage is TRBJ1-5; 7 bases align to TRBD1. Germline trimming cut 4 bases from V and 4 bases from J; bases unmatched to any gene: 7. Germline loops: CDR1 LGHNA, CDR2 YSLEER. CDR3 length: 15 amino acids. The CDR3 here is CASSLRQGVNQPQHF. The CDR3 bases are TGCGCCAGCAGCCTCCGGCAGGGGGTTAATCAGCCCCAGCATTTT.

The chain is built from TRBV10-3 and TRBJ2-2; 10 bases fit TRBD2. Losses at the gene ends were 8 bases for V and 3 bases for J; bases not matched to a gene: 12. Germline-derived CDR1 and CDR2 are ENHRY and SYGVKD. The CDR3 has 17 residues. The chain's CDR3 is CAIRANLAGEHTGELFF. CDR3 coding DNA: TGTGCCATCCGGGCCAATCTAGCGGGAGAACACACCGGGGAGCTGTTTTTT.

This clone has a count of ten or more. This same CDR3 is encoded by further DNA sequences in the sample. This sequence joins TRBV5-4 and TRBJ2-3; D gene unclear. Germline assignment: CDR1 SGHNT and CDR2 YYREEE (reference sequence). V lost 0 bases and J lost 3, with 2 bases in between. This CDR3 is 12 amino acids long. The CDR3 region is CASSLDTDTQYF. The CDR3 DNA reads as TGTGCCAGCAGCTTGGATACAGATACGCAGTATTTT.

This clone was counted between two and nine times. The genes are TRBV11-2 and TRBJ2-2; D is unresolved. The CDR3 totals 11 residues. V lost 1 base and J 12 bases, leaving 6 bases between the germline ends. Germline CDR1 and CDR2: SGHAT and FQNNGV. The CDR3 nucleotides are TGTGCCAGCAGCTTAGTGGGGAAGCTGTTTTTT. This codes for CASSLVGKLFF.

The chain is built from TRBV13 and TRBJ2-7; the D call may be TRBD1 or TRBD2 (5 bases each). The V and J ends lost 2 bases and 5 bases respectively, with 13 bases between them. Germline V gene lookup returns CDR1 PRHDT and CDR2 FYEKMQ (reference sequence). CDR3 length equals 14 residues. Written as DNA, the CDR3 is TGTGCCAGCAGCTTAATCCGGGACGGGAACGAGCAGTACTTC. This sequence encodes CASSLIRDGNEQYF.

The chain employs TRBV18 and TRBJ1-5, with D possibly TRBD1 on 5 matching bases. CDR3 size: 13 residues. V shed 3 bases and J shed 6 bases, with 9 bases lying between them. CDR1 is KGHSH and CDR2 is LQKENI in the germline V gene. CDR3 amino acids: CASSPQGVQPQHF. The CDR3, as DNA: TGTGCCAGCTCACCTCAGGGTGTTCAGCCCCAGCATTTT.

V gene TRBV5-1 combines with J gene TRBJ1-1; D is perhaps TRBD1 (5 bases). Germline V gene sequence: CDR1 SGHRS, CDR2 YFSETQ. Trimming shortened V by 3 bases and J by 10 bases, and 16 bases separated the two germline ends. The CDR3 has 13 residues. CDR3 nucleotide sequence: TGCGCCAGCAGCTACGGGACGGGCGGTGGAGCTTTCTTT. Its protein product is CASSYGTGGGAFF. The full variable domain, rest sourced from reference TRBV5-1 and TRBJ1-1, is KAGVTQTPRYLIKTRGQQVTLSCSPISGHRSVSWYQQTPGQGLQFLFEYFSETQRNKGNFPGRFSGRQFSNSRSEMNVSTLELGDSALYLCASSYGTGGGAFFGQGTRLTVV.

Concerning this clone itself: Other DNA sequences in the sample encode the same CDR3. The V call is TRBV5-1, the J call TRBJ2-7; D unclear. Germline CDR1 reads SGHRS; CDR2 reads YFSETQ. Trimming pared 4 bases from V and 0 bases from J, leaving 11 bases between. The CDR3 is 14 residues long. The CDR3 nucleotides read TGCGCCAGCAGCCCTCGGACGGCCTCCTACGAGCAGTACTTC. Its protein product is CASSPRTASYEQYF.

This sequence joins TRBV27 and TRBJ2-7, with 8 bases lining up with TRBD1. Trimming removed 6 bases from V and 8 bases from J; junction bases left unmatched: 9. This CDR3 has 13 amino acids. Germline lookup yields CDR1 MNHEY and CDR2 SMNVEV (reference sequence). The CDR3 reads CASSITGGRQQYF. The CDR3 bases are TGTGCCAGCAGCATAACAGGGGGGCGTCAGCAGTACTTC.

This clone has just a few counts. The chain couples TRBV2 to TRBJ2-2; 13 bases are a match to TRBD2. V shed 5 bases, J shed 8 bases, and the junction held 2 bases outside the gene matches. Per germline, CDR1 SNHLY and CDR2 FYNNEI. This CDR3 has 14 amino acids. The CDR3 is CASSPGLAGGELFF. DNA of the CDR3: TGTGCCAGCAGTCCGGGACTAGCGGGAGGGGAGCTGTTTTTT.

A word on this clone: Within the sample, other DNA sequences also encode this same CDR3. The V gene is TRBV2, the J gene TRBJ2-3; D uncertain. Trimming removed 6 bases at V and 5 bases at J, with 6 bases between. Germline assignment: CDR1 SNHLY and CDR2 FYNNEI. This CDR3 comprises 11 residues. The CDR3: CASRPQDTQYF. The DNA for the CDR3 is TGTGCCAGCAGGCCCCAAGATACGCAGTATTTT.

The rearrangement joins TRBV20-1 to TRBJ2-4; D is unresolved. The length of the CDR3 is 11 residues. The V end was cut by 7 bases, the J end by 6 bases, with 10 bases between. Germline V gene lookup returns CDR1 DFQATT and CDR2 SNEGSKA (reference sequence). The CDR3 bases are TGCAGTGAGGTGTGGGGAAACATTCAGTACTTC. Protein: CSEVWGNIQYF.

The chain links TRBV30 to TRBJ2-7, with no clear D. Between the trimmed V and J ends, which lost 2 bases and 6 bases, there was a span of 23 bases. The CDR3 loop spans 16 amino acids. Germline V gene data show CDR1 as GTSNPN and CDR2 as SVGIG (reference sequence). CDR3 loop: CAWSTTPPWSYGEQYF. The CDR3 DNA reads as TGTGCCTGGAGTACGACACCTCCCTGGAGCTATGGCGAGCAGTACTTC.

The chain joins TRBV4-3 to TRBJ1-2; no firm D call. Trimming took 1 base from V and 8 from J, leaving 17 bases between them. Germline V lookup: CDR1 LGHNA, CDR2 YSLEER. The CDR3 is 15 amino acids. This CDR3 is CASSQASAGDGGYTF. CDR3 in DNA: TGCGCCAGCAGCCAAGCCAGCGCCGGAGATGGGGGCTACACCTTC.

The CDR3 DNA reads as TGTGCCAGCAGCTTAGCGGGAGTTACCGGGGAGCTGTTTTTT. Translation: CASSLAGVTGELFF. The chain carries TRBV4-2 and TRBJ2-2; 9 bases are a match to TRBD2. The junction had 3 bases not matched to a gene; V was cut back by 5 bases and J by 5 bases. The V gene's germline CDR1 is LGHNA and CDR2 YNFKEQ. This CDR3 is 14 amino acids long.

V usage is TRBV5-1 and J usage is TRBJ2-5; D unresolved. Germline values: CDR1 SGHRS, CDR2 YFSETQ. CDR3 length: 15 amino acids. V lost 0 bases, J lost 0 bases, and 9 bases lay in between. Here the CDR3 DNA reads TGCGCCAGCAGCTTGGCTCCGCCCAACCAAGAGACCCAGTACTTC. Protein product: CASSLAPPNQETQYF.

This clone was detected only a few times. V is TRBV14 and J is TRBJ1-4; perhaps TRBD1 as D (5 bases). This CDR3 spans 12 amino acids. CDR1 and CDR2 (germline): SGHDN, FVKESK. Trimming left V 2 bases short and J 8 bases short, with 6 bases between. The DNA of the CDR3 is TGTGCCAGCAGCCAATGGGACGAAAAACTGTTTTTT. Residues: CASSQWDEKLFF.

This clone was recorded a few times. The J gene is TRBJ1-1, the V gene TRBV4-2, with a tentative D call TRBD1 (6 bases). The CDR3 is made up of 17 amino acids. Looked up from germline, CDR1 is LGHNA and CDR2 is YNFKEQ. The V end lost 0 bases, the J end lost 4 bases, and 18 bases lay between the germline ends. CDR3 DNA: TGTGCCAGCAGCCAAGAGAACGCAGGGGCGGGTAGCACTGAAGCTTTCTTT. This translates into CASSQENAGAGSTEAFF.

As to this clone: Other DNA sequences in the same sample also yield this CDR3. The CDR3 DNA follows: TGTGCCAGCAGTTACTCGAGATACGTGGGAGATACGCAGTATTTT. This encodes CASSYSRYVGDTQYF. This sequence joins TRBV6-5 and TRBJ2-3; unclear D gene. CDR1 and CDR2 (germline): MNHEY, SVGAGI. CDR3 length: 15 residues. V lost 0 bases to trimming and J lost 5 bases, with 12 bases between them.

This clone has only a few counts. The chain couples TRBV7-3 to TRBJ2-7; D not certain. V was shortened by 5 bases and J by 4 bases, with 9 bases between the two germline ends. This CDR3 has 12 residues. CDR1 and CDR2 from the germline V gene are SGHTA and FQGTGA. CDR3 bases: TGTGCCAGCAGCGAAGACAAGTACGAGCAGTACTTC. Encoded protein: CASSEDKYEQYF. Based on the CDR3 plus reference TRBV7-3 and TRBJ2-7, the full variable domain is GAGVSQTPSNKVTEKGKYVELRCDPISGHTALYWYRQSLGQGPEFLIYFQGTGAADDSGLPNDRFFAVRPEGSVSTLKIQRTERGDSAVYLCASSEDKYEQYFGPGTRLTVT.

This chain connects TRBV23-1 to TRBJ2-4; the D is unclear. TRBV23-1 is annotated as an ORF whose role is uncertain. Trimming cost V 4 bases and J 1 base, with 14 bases left between them. There are 16 residues in the CDR3. The chain's CDR3 is CASSRRQPSAKNIQYF. CDR3 nucleotide sequence: TGCGCCAGCAGTCGTCGACAACCTTCTGCCAAAAACATTCAGTACTTC.

This clone was detected only a few times. This sequence joins TRBV10-1 and TRBJ2-5, with a weak D call TRBD2 (5 bases). With 0 bases removed from V and 8 bases from J, the gap between germline ends came to 10 bases. The CDR3 length is 13 residues. Germline V gives CDR1 WNHNN, CDR2 SYGVQD (reference sequence). The CDR3 loop is CASSESAGRTQYF. In DNA, the CDR3 is TGCGCCAGCAGTGAGTCGGCGGGTAGAACCCAGTACTTC.

The V gene is TRBV7-9, the J gene TRBJ2-1; D possibly corresponds to TRBD1 (6 bases). This CDR3 comprises 13 residues. Trimming pared 5 bases from V and 15 bases from J, leaving 20 bases between. Germline V gives CDR1 SEHNR, CDR2 FQNEAQ (reference sequence). The CDR3 DNA reads TGTGCCAGCAGCCCGCAGCTACAGGGAAGGTTGTTCTTC. This translates into CASSPQLQGRLFF. Full variable domain (outside the CDR3, taken from reference TRBV7-9 and TRBJ2-1): DTGVSQNPRHKITKRGQNVTFRCDPISEHNRLYWYRQTLGQGPEFLTYFQNEAQLEKSRLLSDRFSAERPKGSFSTLEIQRTEQGDSAMYLCASSPQLQGRLFFGPGTRLTVL.